Presented here are 26 T cell receptor beta chains from one specimen sequenced in a study of cytomegalovirus exposure and HLA in healthy donors. 60 Vbeta and 13 Jbeta primers were used in PCR. Data came from immunoSEQ multiplex PCR; TCRdb stores just in-frame clones and leaves some out. Its table records about 130,000 clones. Sequencing was performed on PBMCs. These receptors all stem from a man aged 18 to 30 in good health and CMV-seronegative.

The V call is TRBV4-3, the J call TRBJ2-6; 7 positions agree with TRBD1. The CDR3 covers 17 residues. V shed 6 bases, J shed 2 bases, and the junction held 10 bases outside the gene matches. Germline CDR1 is LGHNA and CDR2 is YSLEER. CDR3 amino acids: CASSPARQGTGANVLTF. The CDR3 DNA reads as TGCGCCAGCAGTCCAGCCCGACAGGGTACTGGGGCCAACGTCCTGACTTTC.

This sequence joins TRBV29-1 and TRBJ2-7; TRBD2 is a possible D gene (5 bases). This CDR3 comprises 12 residues. The germline gives CDR1 SQVTM, CDR2 ANQGSEA. Trimming removed 4 bases at V and 3 bases at J, with 10 bases between. Written as DNA, the CDR3 is TGCAGCGTTGGGAGGACGGTCTACGAGCAGTACTTC. It translates to CSVGRTVYEQYF.

The rearrangement links TRBV6-5 to TRBJ2-5; D may be TRBD1 (6 bases). The CDR3 loop spans 16 amino acids. V lost 4 bases and J lost 3, with 18 bases in between. CDR1 is MNHEY and CDR2 is SVGAGI in the germline V gene. The CDR3 loop is CASSSPFGRGKETQYF. The CDR3 DNA reads TGTGCCAGCAGTTCCCCCTTTGGCAGGGGTAAAGAGACCCAGTACTTC.

This chain connects TRBV18 to TRBJ1-6, with 7 bases fitting TRBD1. The CDR3 is 14 amino acids. V was clipped by 3 bases and J by 9 bases; unmatched bases: 5. In germline, CDR1 is KGHSH, CDR2 LQKENI. For the CDR3, the DNA is TGTGCCAGCTCACCCGACAGGGTCAGTTCACCCCTCCACTTT. Protein: CASSPDRVSSPLHF.

A word on this clone: The same CDR3 is also encoded by other DNA sequences in this sample. The chain combines TRBV5-1 with TRBJ1-4, with D hard to call. V was trimmed by 2 bases and J by 4 bases, leaving 6 bases between them. The CDR3 is made up of 13 amino acids. Germline V CDR1 and CDR2: SGHRS, YFSETQ. CDR3 protein: CASSLQINEKLFF. The CDR3 DNA is TGCGCCAGCAGCTTACAGATTAATGAAAAACTGTTTTTT.

CDR3 loop: CASSLPVGPQHF. The DNA of the CDR3 is TGTGCCAGCAGCCTACCCGTGGGCCCCCAGCATTTT. The chain couples TRBV7-9 to TRBJ1-5; D is unclear. Germline V gene lookup returns CDR1 SEHNR and CDR2 FQNEAQ (reference sequence). This CDR3 has 12 amino acids. Trimming removed 5 bases from V and 10 bases from J, with 12 bases in between.

The rearrangement joins TRBV28 to TRBJ2-1; 7 nucleotides align to TRBD2. Looked up from germline, CDR1 is MDHEN and CDR2 is SYDVKM. The length of the CDR3 is 15 residues. J was trimmed by 5 bases and V by 2 bases; bases with no gene match: 6. The chain's CDR3 is CASSLDGRFNNEQFF. CDR3 nucleotide sequence: TGTGCCAGCAGTTTAGACGGGAGGTTTAACAATGAGCAGTTCTTC.

The CDR3 DNA sequence: TGTGCCTGGAGTCGGGAAGGACTAGCGGGGGGTACAGATACGCAGTATTTT. The encoded protein is CAWSREGLAGGTDTQYF. J is TRBJ2-3 and V is TRBV30; 14 positions match TRBD2. This CDR3 spans 17 amino acids. J gave up 3 bases and V 2 bases, and 7 bases lay outside the gene matches. Germline CDR1 and CDR2: GTSNPN and SVGIG (reference sequence).

The gene calls are TRBV19 and TRBJ1-3, with 9 nucleotides matching TRBD1. CDR1 is LNHDA, CDR2 SQIVND, per germline (reference sequence). V dropped 5 bases and J dropped 2; count of bases not matched to a gene: 4. CDR3 size: 15 residues. CDR3 sequence reads: CASSPGQGAGNTIYF. The DNA of the CDR3 is TGTGCCAGTAGTCCGGGACAGGGTGCTGGAAACACCATATATTTT.

The chain links TRBV29-1 to TRBJ2-7; TRBD1 agrees at 7 bases. CDR1 is SQVTM, CDR2 ANQGSEA, per germline. The CDR3 covers 13 residues. The V and J ends lost 1 base and 3 bases, in that order; junction bases with no gene match: 3. The CDR3, as DNA: TGCAGCGTTGAAGGAGGGGGCGGCTACGAGCAGTACTTC. Its protein product is CSVEGGGGYEQYF.

The chain employs TRBV7-2 and TRBJ2-2, with 7 positions matching TRBD2. The CDR3 spans 17 residues. Germline CDR1 and CDR2: SGHTA and FQGNSA. The ends lost 1 base at V and 7 bases at J; junction bases unmatched: 12. This CDR3 is CASSLDFGGRAGGELFF. The DNA for the CDR3 is TGTGCCAGCAGCTTAGATTTCGGGGGGAGGGCCGGCGGGGAGCTGTTTTTT.

The chain recombines TRBV6-1 with TRBJ2-1; D perhaps matches TRBD1 (6 bases). V was clipped by 1 base and J by 3 bases, with 16 bases between them. CDR1 is MNHNS and CDR2 is SASEGT in the germline V gene. The CDR3 extends over 17 amino acids. The CDR3 sequence is CASSEDPGTRIYNEQFF. For the CDR3, the DNA is TGTGCCAGCAGTGAAGACCCCGGGACACGGATCTACAATGAGCAGTTCTTC.

The DNA of the CDR3 is TGCGCCAGCAGAGGGACAGGGTTTGGCTACACCTTC. Translation: CASRGTGFGYTF. The chain couples TRBV5-1 to TRBJ1-2; 9 bases match TRBD1. The germline V gene encodes CDR1 SGHRS and CDR2 YFSETQ. CDR3 length: 12 amino acids. Germline trimming cut 5 bases from V and 7 bases from J; bases unmatched to any gene: 3.

This sequence joins TRBV5-4 and TRBJ1-2, with a weak D call TRBD1 (5 bases). Germline-derived CDR1 and CDR2 are SGHNT and YYREEE (reference sequence). V shed 0 bases and J shed 4 bases, with 13 bases lying between them. This CDR3 has 15 amino acids. The CDR3 DNA follows: TGTGCCAGCAGCTTGGGGAGGGGAGCTGGCTATGGCTACACCTTC. Encoded protein: CASSLGRGAGYGYTF. Variable domain in full (rest from reference TRBV5-4 and TRBJ1-2): ETGVTQSPTHLIKTRGQQVTLRCSSQSGHNTVSWYQQALGQGPQFIFQYYREEENGRGNFPPRFSGLQFPNYSSELNVNALELDDSALYLCASSLGRGAGYGYTFGSGTRLTVV.

The chain employs TRBV6-5 and TRBJ1-6, with D possibly matching TRBD1 (5 bases). The CDR3 has 14 amino acids. The germline gives CDR1 MNHEY, CDR2 SVGAGI. The germline V and J ends were trimmed by 2 bases and 10 bases, with 12 bases remaining between them. CDR3 residues: CASSYTQGRSPLHF. CDR3 nucleotide sequence: TGTGCCAGCAGTTACACGCAGGGTAGATCACCCCTCCACTTT.

The chain combines TRBV6-6 with TRBJ1-2, with D perhaps matching TRBD1 (5 bases). Germline V gene lookup returns CDR1 MNHNY and CDR2 SVGAGI (reference sequence). The V gene lost 2 bases and the J gene lost 8 bases, with 15 bases spanning the gap. The CDR3 has 14 residues. The DNA of the CDR3 is TGTGCCAGCAGTTACCCCGGTGGGGCGGACGGCTACACCTTC. Its translation: CASSYPGGADGYTF.

J is TRBJ2-3 and V is TRBV5-1; TRBD1 might be the D (6 bases). V was clipped by 7 bases and J by 4 bases, with 16 bases between them. Germline lookup yields CDR1 SGHRS and CDR2 YFSETQ. The CDR3 is 14 residues long. CDR3 sequence (DNA): TGCGCCAGCCGAATCAGGGGCCCGCCAGATACGCAGTATTTT. Translated, it gives CASRIRGPPDTQYF.

This chain connects TRBV2 to TRBJ2-7; D unresolved. Germline values: CDR1 SNHLY, CDR2 FYNNEI. The CDR3 is 14 residues long. V lost 6 bases and J 0 bases, leaving 12 bases between the germline ends. The CDR3 is CASSVERGSYEQYF. The CDR3 DNA is TGTGCCAGCAGCGTGGAAAGAGGCTCCTACGAGCAGTACTTC. The whole variable domain, filled in from reference TRBV2 and TRBJ2-7, reads EPEVTQTPSHQVTQMGQEVILRCVPISNHLYFYWYRQILGQKVEFLVSFYNNEISEKSEIFDDQFSVERPDGSNFTLKIRSTKLEDSAMYFCASSVERGSYEQYFGPGTRLTVT.

The chain couples TRBV4-1 to TRBJ2-1; D is uncertain. The CDR3 totals 16 residues. Germline V gene sequence: CDR1 MGHRA, CDR2 YSYEKL. V lost 4 bases, J lost 6 bases, and 19 bases lay in between. The CDR3 DNA is TGCGCCAGCAGCCCCCCCGCCCCGGTTGGGCGCAATGAGCAGTTCTTC. This codes for CASSPPAPVGRNEQFF.

V usage is TRBV7-6 and J usage is TRBJ2-2; D is possibly TRBD1 (6 bases). V dropped 3 bases and J dropped 4 bases, with 15 bases sitting between them. The CDR3 runs to 16 residues. CDR1 is SGHVS, CDR2 FNYEAQ, per germline. CDR3: CASSFPGTPVTGELFF. The CDR3, as DNA: TGTGCCAGCAGCTTTCCCGGGACACCGGTCACCGGGGAGCTGTTTTTT. Complete variable domain (other parts from reference TRBV7-6 and TRBJ2-2): GAGVSQSPRYKVTKRGQDVALRCDPISGHVSLYWYRQALGQGPEFLTYFNYEAQQDKSGLPNDRFSAERPEGSISTLTIQRTEQRDSAMYRCASSFPGTPVTGELFFGEGSRLTVL.

The chain joins TRBV15 to TRBJ2-6; 7 nucleotides align to TRBD1. V trimming: 3 bases; J trimming: 2 bases; junction bases outside the gene matches: 4. Germline lookup yields CDR1 LNHNV and CDR2 YYDKDF (reference sequence). The CDR3 covers 16 residues. The CDR3, as DNA: TGTGCCACCAGCAGGGCTACAGGGGCTGGGGCCAACGTCCTGACTTTC. Protein sequence: CATSRATGAGANVLTF. Filled out from reference TRBV15 and TRBJ2-6, the complete variable domain reads DAMVIQNPRYQVTQFGKPVTLSCSQTLNHNVMYWYQQKSSQAPKLLFHYYDKDFNNEADTPDNFQSRRPNTSFCFLDIRSPGLGDTAMYLCATSRATGAGANVLTFGAGSRLTVL.

J is TRBJ1-4 and V is TRBV19; maybe TRBD1 (6 bases). Trimming shortened V by 7 bases and J by 3 bases, and 21 bases separated the two germline ends. CDR3 size: 17 residues. The germline V gene has CDR1 LNHDA and CDR2 SQIVND (reference sequence). The CDR3 region is CASTSGLRGLANEKLFF. CDR3 sequence (DNA): TGTGCCAGTACCTCGGGCCTCAGGGGCCTGGCTAATGAAAAACTGTTTTTT.

J is TRBJ2-5 and V is TRBV6-5, with D possibly matching TRBD2 (7 bases). Germline assignment: CDR1 MNHEY and CDR2 SVGAGI. This CDR3 spans 16 amino acids. The germline V and J ends were trimmed by 2 bases and 4 bases, with 17 bases remaining between them. This CDR3 reads CASSYQGGDFLETQYF. Here the CDR3 DNA reads TGTGCCAGCAGTTACCAAGGGGGGGATTTTTTAGAGACCCAGTACTTC.

The chain employs TRBV23-1 and TRBJ1-3; D is possibly TRBD1 (5 bases). TRBV23-1 falls under the ORF class, with uncertain function. The CDR3 consists of 16 residues. The CDR3 is CAGGIRAKIAGNTIYF. CDR3 DNA: TGCGCGGGGGGGATCAGGGCTAAGATCGCAGGAAACACCATATATTTT.

J is TRBJ2-7 and V is TRBV9; the match to TRBD1 covers 7 bases. There are 14 residues in the CDR3. Trimming removed 0 bases from V and 2 bases from J; junction bases left unmatched: 2. Looked up from germline, CDR1 is SGDLS and CDR2 is YYNGEE. CDR3: CASSVGGQPYEQYF. In nucleotides, the CDR3 is TGTGCCAGCAGCGTAGGGGGACAGCCCTACGAGCAGTACTTC. The full variable domain, in which reference TRBV9 and TRBJ2-7 provide the parts outside the CDR3, is DSGVTQTPKHLITATGQRVTLRCSPRSGDLSVYWYQQSLDQGLQFLIQYYNGEERAKGNILERFSAQQFPDLHSELNLSSLELGDSALYFCASSVGGQPYEQYFGPGTRLTVT.

V and J are TRBV4-2 and TRBJ2-1, with D maybe TRBD2 (5 bases). There are 13 residues in the CDR3. V was pared by 4 bases and J by 8 bases, with 12 bases between. CDR1 is LGHNA, CDR2 YNFKEQ, per germline. The CDR3 reads CASSLQLGDEQFF. Here the CDR3 DNA reads TGTGCCAGCAGCCTCCAGCTCGGGGATGAGCAGTTCTTC.